The next 27 T cell receptor beta chains were all read from a single sample in a study of cytomegalovirus exposure and HLA in healthy donors. Amplification used 60 Vbeta primers and 13 Jbeta primers. Clones were read by immunoSEQ multiplex PCR, and TCRdb kept only the in-frame ones, dropping some. The table has roughly 55,000 clones, around 82% seen once. The sequenced material came from PBMCs. All receptors derive from a boy aged 5-17 years in good health and CMV-seropositive.

This chain connects TRBV10-3 to TRBJ2-7; 8 bases agree with TRBD1. The CDR3 runs to 12 residues. J was trimmed by 2 bases and V by 10 bases; bases with no gene match: 4. Germline V gives CDR1 ENHRY, CDR2 SYGVKD. The CDR3 nucleotides are TGTGCCACCTCGGGACAGGCCTACGAGCAGTACTTC. This sequence encodes CATSGQAYEQYF.

This clone was counted only a few times. The chain uses TRBV13 and TRBJ2-2, with D uncertain. Per the germline V gene, CDR1 is PRHDT and CDR2 is FYEKMQ (reference sequence). V was trimmed by 1 base and J by 1 base, leaving 7 bases between them. The CDR3 has 15 residues. The CDR3 sequence is CASSLDEENTGELFF. DNA for the CDR3: TGTGCCAGCAGCTTAGACGAGGAGAACACCGGGGAGCTGTTTTTT.

The chain has TRBV6-1 and TRBJ2-7; TRBD1 is a possible D gene (6 bases). Germline V gives CDR1 MNHNS, CDR2 SASEGT. The CDR3 contains 16 residues. The V gene lost 0 bases and the J gene lost 3 bases, with 15 bases spanning the gap. As DNA, the CDR3 is TGTGCCAGCAGTGAAGCGGCTATCGGACAGTACTACGAGCAGTACTTC. The encoded protein is CASSEAAIGQYYEQYF.

This clone came up a few times. The chain employs TRBV2 and TRBJ2-2; D ambiguous. Germline assignment: CDR1 SNHLY and CDR2 FYNNEI. The V end was cut by 8 bases, the J end by 1 base, with 11 bases between. This CDR3 is built from 14 residues. CDR3 DNA: TGTGCCAGCTGGGAAGCGAGGAACACCGGGGAGCTGTTTTTT. It codes for CASWEARNTGELFF.

The CDR3 DNA sequence: TGTGCCAGTAGTACCGACAGAGACAATGAGCAGTTCTTC. It is translated as CASSTDRDNEQFF. V is TRBV19 and J is TRBJ2-1, with a tentative D call TRBD1 (5 bases). V was clipped by 4 bases and J by 5 bases, with 9 bases between them. Germline V lookup: CDR1 LNHDA, CDR2 SQIVND (reference sequence). The CDR3 has 13 residues.

This clone was seen once. The chain employs TRBV6-1 and TRBJ1-1; weak D call: TRBD1 (6 bases). V dropped 7 bases and J dropped 0 bases, with 15 bases sitting between them. The CDR3 runs to 15 residues. Germline lookup yields CDR1 MNHNS and CDR2 SASEGT. CDR3 sequence (DNA): TGTGCCAGCACCGAGCGGCAGGGGATGAACACTGAAGCTTTCTTT. The encoded protein is CASTERQGMNTEAFF.

The chain joins TRBV9 to TRBJ1-2; D possibly corresponds to TRBD1 (6 bases). Trimming cost V 5 bases and J 5 bases, with 19 bases left between them. This CDR3 is built from 15 residues. Germline values: CDR1 SGDLS, CDR2 YYNGEE. This CDR3 is CASRGNQDRLYGYTF. As DNA, the CDR3 is TGTGCCAGCAGAGGAAACCAGGACAGATTATATGGCTACACCTTC. Variable domain in full (rest from reference TRBV9 and TRBJ1-2): DSGVTQTPKHLITATGQRVTLRCSPRSGDLSVYWYQQSLDQGLQFLIQYYNGEERAKGNILERFSAQQFPDLHSELNLSSLELGDSALYFCASRGNQDRLYGYTFGSGTRLTVV.

V is TRBV15 and J is TRBJ2-3; D call uncertain. This CDR3 has 15 residues. CDR1 and CDR2 (germline): LNHNV, YYDKDF (reference sequence). The ends were cut back, 1 base at V and 0 bases at J, with 8 bases in the middle. The CDR3 DNA follows: TGTGCCACCAGCAGAGGCGAAGCTAGCACAGATACGCAGTATTTT. Protein sequence: CATSRGEASTDTQYF. Variable domain in full (rest from reference TRBV15 and TRBJ2-3): DAMVIQNPRYQVTQFGKPVTLSCSQTLNHNVMYWYQQKSSQAPKLLFHYYDKDFNNEADTPDNFQSRRPNTSFCFLDIRSPGLGDTAMYLCATSRGEASTDTQYFGPGTRLTVL.

The chain recombines TRBV19 with TRBJ1-3; TRBD1 might be the D (5 bases). V lost 8 bases and J 0 bases, leaving 11 bases between the germline ends. This CDR3 has 14 residues. From germline, CDR1 is LNHDA and CDR2 SQIVND (reference sequence). This CDR3 is CASGRQLSGNTIYF. The CDR3 DNA reads TGTGCCAGTGGAAGACAGCTCTCTGGAAACACCATATATTTT.

This chain links TRBV18 with TRBJ2-7; 7 positions agree with TRBD2. CDR1 KGHSH and CDR2 LQKENI come from the germline V gene. The CDR3 loop spans 14 amino acids. With V trimmed by 6 bases and J by 3 bases, 8 bases remained unmatched. CDR3: CASSPASGVYEQYF. DNA of the CDR3: TGTGCCAGCTCCCCTGCTAGCGGAGTCTACGAGCAGTACTTC.

The V gene is TRBV6-8, the J gene TRBJ2-3, with 15 bases fitting TRBD2. J was trimmed by 3 bases and V by 11 bases; bases with no gene match: 15. From germline, CDR1 is MNHGY and CDR2 SAAAGT. There are 18 residues in the CDR3. CDR3 amino acids: CAVRTSGGAKGRTDTQYF. For the CDR3, the DNA is TGTGCCGTCAGGACTAGCGGGGGGGCCAAAGGAAGAACAGATACGCAGTATTTT.

V is TRBV2 and J is TRBJ2-7, with 8 bases matching TRBD2. The CDR3 consists of 13 residues. The germline V gene encodes CDR1 SNHLY and CDR2 FYNNEI. J was trimmed by 6 bases and V by 7 bases; bases with no gene match: 8. The CDR3: CASKTGGPGEQYF. DNA for the CDR3: TGTGCCAGCAAGACGGGGGGGCCTGGCGAGCAGTACTTC.

This chain's CDR3 is CASSQDPGGGLPQHF. Here the CDR3 DNA reads TGCGCCAGCAGCCAAGATCCGGGGGGGGGCCTGCCCCAGCATTTT. The rearrangement links TRBV4-1 to TRBJ1-5; the D gene is possibly TRBD1 (6 bases). Trimming pared 0 bases from V and 9 bases from J, leaving 15 bases between. This CDR3 spans 15 amino acids. Germline assignment: CDR1 MGHRA and CDR2 YSYEKL.

The chain couples TRBV29-1 to TRBJ1-5, with 7 bases fitting TRBD1. The V gene's germline CDR1 is SQVTM and CDR2 ANQGSEA. The CDR3 is 17 amino acids. The ends lost 8 bases at V and 6 bases at J; junction bases unmatched: 22. CDR3 coding DNA: TGCAGCTGTGGACCCGCACAGGGGCTACTACCGGGTCAGCCCCAGCATTTT. Its translation: CSCGPAQGLLPGQPQHF.

The CDR3 spells CASSAPGQGQPQHF. The CDR3 DNA follows: TGTGCCAGCAGCGCTCCGGGACAGGGTCAGCCCCAGCATTTT. The V call is TRBV6-6, the J call TRBJ1-5, with 9 bases fitting TRBD1. CDR3 size: 14 residues. The V and J ends lost 6 bases and 6 bases, in that order; junction bases with no gene match: 6. Per germline, CDR1 MNHNY and CDR2 SVGAGI (reference sequence).

The rearrangement uses TRBV10-3 and TRBJ1-1; D uncertain. The CDR3 length is 16 residues. Germline CDR1 is ENHRY and CDR2 is SYGVKD. V lost 6 bases to trimming and J lost 1 base, with 18 bases between them. CDR3 nucleotides: TGTGCCATCAGAGGGTCAGCGGGGATGGGGAACACTGAAGCTTTCTTT. It is translated as CAIRGSAGMGNTEAFF.

The chain employs TRBV9 and TRBJ2-3, with D perhaps TRBD2 (6 bases). This CDR3 spans 14 amino acids. From germline, CDR1 is SGDLS and CDR2 YYNGEE. The germline V and J ends were trimmed by 3 bases and 5 bases, with 13 bases remaining between them. The CDR3 here is CASSAGRGGDTQYF. The CDR3 DNA follows: TGTGCCAGCAGCGCCGGAAGGGGAGGAGATACGCAGTATTTT.

Only one count was recorded for this clone. The chain recombines TRBV25-1 with TRBJ1-2; 7 nucleotides align to TRBD1. Germline values: CDR1 MGHDK, CDR2 SYGVNS. J was trimmed by 0 bases and V by 6 bases; bases with no gene match: 4. This CDR3 contains 14 residues. CDR3: CASSGTDPNYGYTF. The DNA for the CDR3 is TGTGCCAGCAGCGGGACAGATCCTAACTATGGCTACACCTTC.

The V call is TRBV6-1, the J call TRBJ1-5, with 7 positions matching TRBD1. CDR3 length: 13 residues. With 4 bases clipped from V and 4 bases from J, the junction kept 1 base outside the gene matches. Germline lookup yields CDR1 MNHNS and CDR2 SASEGT. Here the CDR3 DNA reads TGTGCCAGCAGTGGGACAGGTAATCAGCCCCAGCATTTT. Translating it yields CASSGTGNQPQHF.

The chain couples TRBV10-2 to TRBJ1-1; the D gene is possibly TRBD1 (6 bases). CDR3 size: 16 residues. The germline V and J ends were trimmed by 6 bases and 2 bases, with 19 bases remaining between them. Germline-derived CDR1 and CDR2 are WSHSY and SAAADI. The CDR3 DNA is TGCGCCAGCAGGGGCTCGGGACACCCGAGAAACACTGAAGCTTTCTTT. Translated: CASRGSGHPRNTEAFF.

This chain joins TRBV9 and TRBJ1-2; 8 bases fit TRBD1. The germline gives CDR1 SGDLS, CDR2 YYNGEE. Losses at the gene ends were 4 bases for V and 8 bases for J; bases not matched to a gene: 10. The CDR3 is 14 residues long. CDR3 protein: CASSPEGTGEGYTF. DNA of the CDR3: TGTGCCAGCAGCCCCGAGGGGACAGGAGAGGGCTACACCTTC.

This sequence joins TRBV2 and TRBJ1-1; D is unresolved. The CDR3 has 14 amino acids. Germline CDR1 reads SNHLY; CDR2 reads FYNNEI. The V end lost 4 bases, the J end lost 0 bases, and 9 bases lay between the germline ends. CDR3 region: CASSVGELNTEAFF. As DNA, the CDR3 is TGTGCCAGCAGTGTCGGGGAGCTGAACACTGAAGCTTTCTTT.

This clone was counted only a few times. This chain links TRBV5-6 with TRBJ2-4, with D maybe TRBD1 (6 bases). The CDR3 consists of 16 residues. The germline V gene encodes CDR1 SGHDT and CDR2 YYEEEE. V dropped 2 bases and J dropped 0 bases, with 12 bases sitting between them. CDR3 sequence reads: CASSLQGARAKNIQYF. DNA for the CDR3: TGTGCCAGCAGCTTACAGGGAGCTCGAGCCAAAAACATTCAGTACTTC.

The V call is TRBV7-2, the J call TRBJ1-6; D perhaps matches TRBD1 (5 bases). The V and J ends lost 7 bases and 6 bases respectively, with 22 bases between them. Germline values: CDR1 SGHTA, CDR2 FQGNSA. This CDR3 is built from 17 residues. The CDR3 sequence: CASNGGESGLGNSPLHF. In DNA form, the CDR3 reads TGTGCCAGCAACGGGGGGGAGTCCGGACTGGGTAATTCACCCCTCCACTTT.

A word on this clone: A read error may produce the germline difference seen at one junction end. V gene TRBV29-1 combines with J gene TRBJ1-1; maybe TRBD1 (5 bases). The CDR3 has 12 residues. Germline V lookup: CDR1 SQVTM, CDR2 ANQGSEA. The CDR3 sequence: CSVSRGLDRPDF. Written as DNA, the CDR3 is TGCAGCGTTAGCCGGGGACTAGATAGGCCCGACTTT.

The chain uses TRBV4-1 and TRBJ2-1; D remains ambiguous. The CDR3 loop spans 15 amino acids. Germline V CDR1 and CDR2: MGHRA, YSYEKL. V dropped 4 bases and J dropped 2 bases, with 12 bases sitting between them. As DNA, the CDR3 is TGCGCCAGCAGCCGCGCCCTAATCGCCTACAATGAGCAGTTCTTC. This encodes CASSRALIAYNEQFF.

The chain has TRBV7-9 and TRBJ2-7; 8 nucleotides agree with TRBD2. CDR3 size: 16 residues. V lost 4 bases, J lost 2 bases, and 10 bases stayed unmatched. CDR1 SEHNR and CDR2 FQNEAQ come from the germline V gene (reference sequence). CDR3 region: CASSSTGGAGAYEQYF. Written as DNA, the CDR3 is TGTGCCAGCAGCTCCACGGGGGGGGCTGGGGCCTACGAGCAGTACTTC.